These 28 T cell receptor beta chains were all obtained from the same sample, sequenced in a study of cytomegalovirus exposure and HLA in healthy donors. Use of 60 Vbeta and 13 Jbeta primers characterized the PCR. The data were produced by immunoSEQ multiplex PCR, yet TCRdb's version contains in-frame clones alone and is incomplete. Here the sample spans under 250,000 clones, around 80% being singletons. The sequencing input was PBMCs. The receptors here all came from a woman in her 30s in good health and CMV-seropositive.

The chain couples TRBV14 to TRBJ1-2; no clear D gene. The CDR3 length is 13 residues. Germline CDR1 is SGHDN and CDR2 is FVKESK. V shed 3 bases and J shed 4 bases, with 9 bases lying between them. This CDR3 reads CASSHFPRYGYTF. The CDR3 coding sequence is TGTGCCAGCAGCCATTTTCCTCGCTATGGCTACACCTTC.

The rearrangement links TRBV4-3 to TRBJ2-3; 11 nucleotides align to TRBD2. Losses at the gene ends were 0 bases for V and 4 bases for J; bases not matched to a gene: 15. Germline V gives CDR1 LGHNA, CDR2 YSLEER. CDR3 length: 20 amino acids. The CDR3 DNA reads as TGCGCCAGCAGCCAAGAAGTAAGGACTAGCGGGTCTCTTGGGGCAGATACGCAGTATTTT. Its translation is CASSQEVRTSGSLGADTQYF.

This chain uses TRBV6-5 with TRBJ2-3; TRBD2 is a possible D gene (6 bases). CDR1 and CDR2 from the germline V gene are MNHEY and SVGAGI. Between the trimmed V and J ends, which lost 5 bases and 9 bases, there was a span of 18 bases. CDR3 length: 14 residues. In DNA, the CDR3 is TGTGCCAGCAGTAGCGCCGCGGGACTCTCCACGCAGTATTTT. Protein product: CASSSAAGLSTQYF.

Details on this clone: The junction differs from germline at one of its ends, possibly a read error. The rearrangement links TRBV7-9 to TRBJ1-2; D not resolved. Germline CDR1 and CDR2: SEHNR and FQNEAQ (reference sequence). The CDR3 consists of 14 residues. CDR3 sequence reads: CSSSLGQANYGYTF. In DNA, the CDR3 is TGTTCCAGCAGCTTAGGCCAGGCGAACTATGGCTACACCTTC.

The rearrangement uses TRBV5-1 and TRBJ2-7; 8 bases line up with TRBD1. CDR1 is SGHRS and CDR2 is YFSETQ in the germline V gene. The CDR3 is made up of 16 amino acids. J was trimmed by 5 bases and V by 0 bases; bases with no gene match: 10. CDR3 region: CASSLVFDRGVNEQYF. CDR3 nucleotide sequence: TGCGCCAGCAGCTTGGTTTTCGACAGGGGAGTCAACGAGCAGTACTTC.

The chain carries TRBV4-1 and TRBJ2-1; D perhaps matches TRBD2 (7 bases). CDR1 is MGHRA and CDR2 is YSYEKL in the germline V gene. V was cut by 5 bases and J by 1 base, with 9 bases left in between. The CDR3 spans 14 residues. CDR3 sequence (DNA): TGCGCCAGCAGCGCGGGGGCGTCCTACAATGAGCAGTTCTTC. It is translated as CASSAGASYNEQFF.

This rearrangement joins TRBV6-5 to TRBJ1-2, with D possibly being TRBD1 (6 bases). Germline values: CDR1 MNHEY, CDR2 SVGAGI. V dropped 3 bases and J dropped 4 bases, with 15 bases sitting between them. The CDR3 is 15 residues long. CDR3 sequence: CASSYKRTATYGYTF. CDR3 nucleotides: TGTGCCAGCAGTTATAAAAGGACAGCGACCTATGGCTACACCTTC.

This clone was observed a few times. The V gene is TRBV6-1, the J gene TRBJ2-2, with a possible D match to TRBD1 (5 bases). The CDR3 contains 12 residues. With 5 bases removed from V and 7 bases from J, the gap between germline ends came to 8 bases. Germline CDR1 and CDR2: MNHNS and SASEGT. The CDR3 reads CASSSGFGELFF. The CDR3 DNA reads TGTGCCAGCAGTTCAGGGTTCGGGGAGCTGTTTTTT.

The chain carries TRBV2 and TRBJ2-7, with D possibly being TRBD1 (6 bases). The CDR3 is made up of 12 amino acids. The V and J ends lost 6 bases and 3 bases respectively, with 9 bases between them. CDR1 is SNHLY, CDR2 FYNNEI, per germline. The CDR3 coding sequence is TGTGCCAGCAGGGCGACAGGCTACGAGCAGTACTTC. It is translated as CASRATGYEQYF.

In its sample, this clone was seen once. The V call is TRBV7-9, the J call TRBJ2-5; 7 bases line up with TRBD2. The CDR3 is 16 residues long. From germline, CDR1 is SEHNR and CDR2 FQNEAQ (reference sequence). Trimming removed 5 bases from V and 1 base from J; junction bases left unmatched: 10. The CDR3 nucleotides read TGTGCCAGCAGCCCGAGGGTTCTAGCGGTCCAAGAGACCCAGTACTTC. It translates to CASSPRVLAVQETQYF. The entire variable domain, with the rest obtained from reference TRBV7-9 and TRBJ2-5, is as follows: DTGVSQNPRHKITKRGQNVTFRCDPISEHNRLYWYRQTLGQGPEFLTYFQNEAQLEKSRLLSDRFSAERPKGSFSTLEIQRTEQGDSAMYLCASSPRVLAVQETQYFGPGTRLLVL.

The chain couples TRBV30 to TRBJ1-4, with a tentative D call TRBD1 (5 bases). CDR1 and CDR2 (germline): GTSNPN, SVGIG (reference sequence). V dropped 5 bases and J dropped 5 bases, with 9 bases sitting between them. The CDR3 is made up of 12 amino acids. CDR3 bases: TGTGCCTGGGGGGGGATCAATGAAAAACTGTTTTTT. Its translation: CAWGGINEKLFF.

The chain has TRBV7-8 and TRBJ1-1, with a tentative D call TRBD1 (5 bases). Germline values: CDR1 SGHVS, CDR2 FQNEAQ. The V and J ends lost 5 bases and 5 bases respectively, with 9 bases between them. The CDR3 sequence is 12 residues long. The chain's CDR3 is CASSTGLTEAFF. DNA for the CDR3: TGTGCCAGCAGCACGGGACTTACTGAAGCTTTCTTT.

The V and J genes are TRBV25-1 and TRBJ2-2; TRBD1 might be the D (6 bases). This CDR3 comprises 15 residues. V lost 3 bases to trimming and J lost 1 base, with 9 bases between them. Germline V gives CDR1 MGHDK, CDR2 SYGVNS. CDR3 region: CASSELQGNTGELFF. For the CDR3, the DNA is TGTGCCAGCAGTGAGCTACAGGGGAACACCGGGGAGCTGTTTTTT. The variable domain in full, completed from reference TRBV25-1 and TRBJ2-2, reads EADIYQTPRYLVIGTGKKITLECSQTMGHDKMYWYQQDPGMELHLIHYSYGVNSTEKGDLSSESTVSRIRTEHFPLTLESARPSHTSQYLCASSELQGNTGELFFGEGSRLTVL.

The J gene is TRBJ2-1, the V gene TRBV19; 12 bases fit TRBD2. The CDR3 contains 13 residues. Germline CDR1 reads LNHDA; CDR2 reads SQIVND (reference sequence). The junction had 5 bases not matched to a gene; V was cut back by 9 bases and J by 8 bases. DNA of the CDR3: TGTGCCAGCTGGGGACTAGCGGGTGATGAGCAGTTCTTC. Its translation: CASWGLAGDEQFF.

This clone was picked up one time. The chain couples TRBV6-1 to TRBJ1-3; the D gene is possibly TRBD1 (5 bases). Germline loops: CDR1 MNHNS, CDR2 SASEGT. V shed 7 bases and J shed 0 bases, with 13 bases lying between them. The CDR3 length is 15 residues. The CDR3 DNA reads TGTGCCAGCAATCGACAGCATTACTCTGGAAACACCATATATTTT. This sequence encodes CASNRQHYSGNTIYF.

In this sample, this clone turned up once. In DNA, the CDR3 is TGTGCCAGCAGTGCGACAGGGGGCTATGGCTACACCTTC. This translates into CASSATGGYGYTF. The chain carries TRBV6-1 and TRBJ1-2, with 9 bases lining up with TRBD1. The CDR3 extends over 13 amino acids. CDR1 is MNHNS and CDR2 is SASEGT in the germline V gene. J lost 4 bases, V lost 4 bases, and 1 base had no gene match.

This chain uses TRBV27 with TRBJ1-1; D call uncertain. V gave up 3 bases and J gave up 2 bases, with 7 bases separating them. The CDR3 runs 13 residues. Germline values: CDR1 MNHEY, CDR2 SMNVEV (reference sequence). CDR3 amino acids: CASSLQLNTEAFF. Here the CDR3 DNA reads TGTGCCAGCAGTTTGCAGTTAAACACTGAAGCTTTCTTT.

The chain carries TRBV6-5 and TRBJ2-5, with D unclear. The CDR3 loop spans 13 amino acids. CDR1 and CDR2 (germline): MNHEY, SVGAGI. Trimming cost V 6 bases and J 5 bases, with 13 bases left between them. As DNA, the CDR3 is TGTGCCAGCAGCACATCCACAGCCGAGACCCAGTACTTC. Its translation: CASSTSTAETQYF.

This chain joins TRBV7-8 and TRBJ1-5, with D possibly TRBD1 on 5 matching bases. The CDR3 covers 14 residues. Germline V lookup: CDR1 SGHVS, CDR2 FQNEAQ. Deletions cut 5 bases from V and 6 bases from J, with 14 bases between. CDR3 in DNA: TGTGCCAGCAGCGCCCTGGCAAGGGGTCAGCCCCAGCATTTT. Translation gives CASSALARGQPQHF.

The chain recombines TRBV5-1 with TRBJ2-3; 7 nucleotides agree with TRBD2. The germline CDR1 and CDR2 sequences are SGHRS and YFSETQ. The CDR3 is 15 amino acids. V shed 7 bases, J shed 1 base, and the junction held 9 bases outside the gene matches. The CDR3 loop reads CASSPQAGGTDTQYF. The CDR3 DNA sequence: TGCGCCAGCTCCCCTCAGGCGGGAGGCACAGATACGCAGTATTTT.

The chain recombines TRBV13 with TRBJ2-7, with 14 bases identical to TRBD2. J lost 3 bases, V lost 5 bases, and 9 bases had no gene match. Germline CDR1 is PRHDT and CDR2 is FYEKMQ (reference sequence). The CDR3 runs 17 residues. The CDR3 here is CASSPGTSGGLYYEQYF. Written as DNA, the CDR3 is TGTGCCAGCAGCCCGGGGACTAGCGGGGGCCTATACTACGAGCAGTACTTC.

The V and J genes are TRBV4-1 and TRBJ1-4; no clear D. The germline V gene has CDR1 MGHRA and CDR2 YSYEKL. This CDR3 contains 15 residues. V dropped 4 bases and J dropped 4 bases, with 13 bases sitting between them. The chain's CDR3 is CASSPVGRRNEKLFF. CDR3 nucleotide sequence: TGCGCCAGCAGCCCAGTCGGGAGACGTAATGAAAAACTGTTTTTT.

A remark on this clone: Other DNA sequences from this sample encode an identical CDR3 as well. The chain recombines TRBV6-5 with TRBJ1-2, with TRBD1 matching over 7 bases. The CDR3 totals 15 residues. The germline V gene encodes CDR1 MNHEY and CDR2 SVGAGI. V gave up 2 bases and J gave up 4 bases; unmatched junction bases: 7. The CDR3 loop reads CASSYERGRGYGYTF. CDR3 coding DNA: TGTGCCAGCAGTTACGAAAGGGGGCGCGGCTATGGCTACACCTTC.

V usage is TRBV6-5 and J usage is TRBJ1-5, with D possibly matching TRBD1 (6 bases). Germline CDR1 and CDR2: MNHEY and SVGAGI. This CDR3 contains 13 residues. V was pared by 5 bases and J by 5 bases, with 10 bases between. CDR3 loop: CASSTGRDQPQHF. CDR3 DNA sequence: TGTGCCAGCAGTACAGGGAGGGATCAGCCCCAGCATTTT.

The gene calls are TRBV19 and TRBJ2-5, with TRBD1 matching over 8 bases. J was trimmed by 3 bases and V by 5 bases; bases with no gene match: 8. Germline assignment: CDR1 LNHDA and CDR2 SQIVND (reference sequence). The CDR3 is 15 residues long. The CDR3, as DNA: TGTGCCAGTAGTCCGCAGGGGGCTGGGGAAGAGACCCAGTACTTC. It is translated as CASSPQGAGEETQYF.

The genes are TRBV28 and TRBJ2-4; 7 bases align to TRBD1. The CDR3 runs to 16 residues. Germline V gene data show CDR1 as MDHEN and CDR2 as SYDVKM. V trimming: 6 bases; J trimming: 7 bases; junction bases outside the gene matches: 15. CDR3 in DNA: TGTGCCAGCAGCGCTCCGACAGGGAGATCGGGGAACATTCAGTACTTC. Amino acid sequence: CASSAPTGRSGNIQYF.

This chain links TRBV4-3 with TRBJ2-2; TRBD1 might be the D (5 bases). The CDR3 has 14 residues. Germline CDR1 is LGHNA and CDR2 is YSLEER. V lost 3 bases to trimming and J lost 8 bases, with 13 bases between them. CDR3 region: CASSHINRPGELFF. In nucleotides, the CDR3 is TGCGCCAGCAGCCACATCAACAGGCCGGGGGAGCTGTTTTTT.

This chain uses TRBV6-1 with TRBJ1-2; 12 positions match TRBD1. The germline CDR1 and CDR2 sequences are MNHNS and SASEGT. Trimming removed 5 bases from V and 6 bases from J; junction bases left unmatched: 4. This CDR3 spans 14 amino acids. This CDR3 is CASSPGQGAHGYTF. The CDR3 coding sequence is TGTGCCAGCAGTCCGGGACAGGGGGCCCATGGCTACACCTTC.